This TCR beta chain was found in a study of cytomegalovirus exposure and HLA in healthy donors. In the PCR, 60 Vbeta and 13 Jbeta primers were used. The protocol was immunoSEQ multiplex PCR, while the TCRdb copy is restricted to in-frame clones and leaves out a portion. The sample records about 110,000 clones, about four fifths being singletons. Looked up from germline, CDR1 is LNHDA and CDR2 is SQIVND (reference sequence). The J segment lost 5 bases and the V segment lost 3 bases, leaving 2 bases of the junction unmatched. This CDR3 has 15 residues. This receptor was identified in a man between 40 and 49 years old in good health and CMV-seronegative. Sequenced input: PBMCs. This chain connects TRBV19 to TRBJ1-5, with 12 bases fitting TRBD1. CDR3: CASSIGTGGHQPQHF. CDR3 in DNA: TGTGCCAGTAGTATTGGGACAGGGGGCCATCAGCCCCAGCATTTT.